Detailed here is one T cell receptor (beta chain). Its specificity is unknown. This specimen comes from a study of cytomegalovirus exposure and HLA in healthy donors. For the study at large: About 80 million unique TCRs from HLA-typed donors made up an early data release. Study-level findings and limits: Later work found that TCR association rates differed between HLA loci; DRB1 had the most and HLA-C the fewest. The classifier, whose performance was assessed in both the original and validation cohorts, reportedly diagnosed cytomegalovirus status with high specificity and sensitivity.

The CDR3 contains 16 residues. The ends were cut back, 5 bases at V and 1 base at J, with 16 bases in the middle. Germline V gives CDR1 LNHDA, CDR2 SQIVND (reference sequence). 60 Vbeta and 13 Jbeta primers were used in PCR. Generated by immunoSEQ multiplex PCR, the TCRdb table keeps only in-frame clones and is missing some. The sample has some 110,000 clones; roughly 68% are singletons. Everyone who donated was a healthy bone marrow donor. The TCR originated in a man aged 25 to 40 in good health and CMV-seropositive. The chain couples TRBV19 to TRBJ2-3, with D possibly being TRBD2 (5 bases). Sample: PBMCs. The CDR3 is CASSRGWGARTDTQYF. CDR3 DNA: TGTGCCAGTAGTCGGGGATGGGGAGCACGCACAGATACGCAGTATTTT.